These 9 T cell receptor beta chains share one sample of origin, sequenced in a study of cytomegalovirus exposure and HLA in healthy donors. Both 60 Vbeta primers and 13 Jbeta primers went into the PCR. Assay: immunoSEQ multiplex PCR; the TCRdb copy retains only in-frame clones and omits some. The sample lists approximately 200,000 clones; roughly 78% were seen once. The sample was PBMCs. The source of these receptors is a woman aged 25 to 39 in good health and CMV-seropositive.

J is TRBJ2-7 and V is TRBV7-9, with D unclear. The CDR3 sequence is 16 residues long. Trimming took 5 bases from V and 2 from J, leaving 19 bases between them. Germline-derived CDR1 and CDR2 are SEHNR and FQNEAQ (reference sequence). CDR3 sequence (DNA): TGTGCCAGCAGCAGCCCCATCGGTTCTCACGCCTACGAGCAGTACTTC. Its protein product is CASSSPIGSHAYEQYF. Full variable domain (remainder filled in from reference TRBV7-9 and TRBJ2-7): DTGVSQNPRHKITKRGQNVTFRCDPISEHNRLYWYRQTLGQGPEFLTYFQNEAQLEKSRLLSDRFSAERPKGSFSTLEIQRTEQGDSAMYLCASSSPIGSHAYEQYFGPGTRLTVT.

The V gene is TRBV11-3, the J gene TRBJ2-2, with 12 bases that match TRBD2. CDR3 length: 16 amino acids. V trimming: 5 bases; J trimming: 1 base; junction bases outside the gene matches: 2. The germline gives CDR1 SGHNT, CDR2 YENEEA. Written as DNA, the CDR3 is TGTGCCAGCAGCCTGGGACTAGCGGGGAACACCGGGGAGCTGTTTTTT. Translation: CASSLGLAGNTGELFF.

In DNA, the CDR3 is TGTGCCAGCAGCCCCGGACTAGCGGACACAGATACGCAGTATTTT. Its translation: CASSPGLADTDTQYF. The V call is TRBV5-5, the J call TRBJ2-3; 10 positions agree with TRBD2. Trimming took 4 bases from V and 2 from J; bases not matched to a gene: 4. Germline V gene data show CDR1 as SGHKS and CDR2 as YYEKEE (reference sequence). CDR3 length equals 15 residues.

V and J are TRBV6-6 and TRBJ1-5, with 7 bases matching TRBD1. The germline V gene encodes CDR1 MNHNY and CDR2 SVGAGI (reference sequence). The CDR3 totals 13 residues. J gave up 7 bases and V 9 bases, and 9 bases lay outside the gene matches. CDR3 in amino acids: CARYHRGKQPQHF. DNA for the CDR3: TGTGCCAGATACCACAGGGGAAAGCAGCCCCAGCATTTT.

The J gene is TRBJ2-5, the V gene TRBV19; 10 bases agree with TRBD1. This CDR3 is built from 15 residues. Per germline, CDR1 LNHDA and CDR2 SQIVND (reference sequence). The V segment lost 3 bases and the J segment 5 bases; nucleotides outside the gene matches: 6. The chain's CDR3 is CASSIRDRGEETQYF. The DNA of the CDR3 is TGTGCCAGTAGTATTCGGGACAGGGGAGAGGAGACCCAGTACTTC. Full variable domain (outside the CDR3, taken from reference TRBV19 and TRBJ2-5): DGGITQSPKYLFRKEGQNVTLSCEQNLNHDAMYWYRQDPGQGLRLIYYSQIVNDFQKGDIAEGYSVSREKKESFPLTVTSAQKNPTAFYLCASSIRDRGEETQYFGPGTRLLVL.

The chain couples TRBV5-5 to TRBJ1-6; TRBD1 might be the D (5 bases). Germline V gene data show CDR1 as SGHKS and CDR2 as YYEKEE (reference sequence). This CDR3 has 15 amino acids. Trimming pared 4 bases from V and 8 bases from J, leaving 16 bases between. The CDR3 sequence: CASSRQQGIYSPLHF. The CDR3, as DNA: TGTGCCAGCAGCCGACAGCAGGGAATATATTCACCCCTCCACTTT.

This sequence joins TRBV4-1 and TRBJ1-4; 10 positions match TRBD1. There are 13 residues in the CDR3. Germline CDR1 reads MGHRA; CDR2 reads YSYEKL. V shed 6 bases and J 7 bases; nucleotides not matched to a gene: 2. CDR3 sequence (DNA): TGCGCCAGCAGGGGGACAGGGGCTGAAAAACTGTTTTTT. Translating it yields CASRGTGAEKLFF.

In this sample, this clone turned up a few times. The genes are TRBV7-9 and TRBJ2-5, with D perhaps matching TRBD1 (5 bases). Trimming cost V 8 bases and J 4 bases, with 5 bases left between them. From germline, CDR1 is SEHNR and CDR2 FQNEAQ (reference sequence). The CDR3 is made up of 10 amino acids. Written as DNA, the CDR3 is TGTGCCAGCGGGGCAGAGACCCAGTACTTC. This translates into CASGAETQYF.

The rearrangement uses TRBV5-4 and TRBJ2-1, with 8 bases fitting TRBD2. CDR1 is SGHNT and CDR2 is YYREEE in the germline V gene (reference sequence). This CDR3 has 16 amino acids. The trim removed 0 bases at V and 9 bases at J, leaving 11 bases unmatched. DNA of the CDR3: TGTGCCAGCAGCTTGGGATTTCTCCGGGAGGGGAGTGAGCAGTTCTTC. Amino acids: CASSLGFLREGSEQFF.